This T cell receptor (beta chain) was identified in a study of cytomegalovirus exposure and HLA in healthy donors. Study context: There were 75 million to 95 million unique TCRs (from HLA-typed donors) in an early data release.

PCR involved 60 Vbeta and 13 Jbeta primers. Authors' processing steps: Unique TCR beta chains numbered approximately 80 million in a later analysis, with around 10 million shared. Sequencing used immunoSEQ multiplex PCR; TCRdb keeps in-frame clones, though not all of them. The V and J calls and clone size are taken from that table; D and trimming were inferred from the DNA. The sample lists 170,000 or so clones, approximately 84% seen once, with around 4.8% in the top ten. A remark on this clone: Antigen: not known.

Study-wide results and caveats: Prior analysis indicated that the majority of TCR beta V segments exhibited productivity approximately 87% or approximately 30% of the time.

Germline V CDR1 and CDR2: SGHRS, YFSETQ. The V segment lost 4 bases and the J segment 6 bases; nucleotides outside the gene matches: 11. CDR3 length equals 16 residues. This sequence was found in a young man in good health and CMV-seronegative. The genes are TRBV5-1 and TRBJ2-1; TRBD2 agrees at 9 bases. The sample was PBMCs. The CDR3 loop reads CASSRAGTSFSNEQFF. The CDR3 nucleotides read TGCGCCAGCAGCCGCGCCGGGACTAGCTTTTCCAATGAGCAGTTCTTC.